A selection of T cell receptor beta chains follows, all from one sample in a study of a mutant IDH1 vaccine in newly diagnosed glioma. Sequencing used immunoSEQ multiplex PCR; TCRdb keeps in-frame clones, though not all of them. The sample includes about 54,000 clones, 83% seen only once; the top ten take 3% to 4%. No cognate antigen is known for these TCRs. The sample in question was PBMCs, obtained from a glioma patient whose treatment included an IDH1 peptide vaccine. All receptors come from a woman between 50 and 59 years old with glioma. Both conserved end residues are part of each CDR3. D genes are given only for firm matches. Clone size is shown for a subset of rows, as once, few, many or a class of expanded clone.

v_gene	len	d_gene	abundance	j_gene	CDR3nt	CDR3aa
TRBV7-2	18	.	.	TRBJ1-1	TGTGCCAGCAGCTTAGTTTCCGGGAAATCGTCGGTGAACACTGAAGCTTTCTTT	CASSLVSGKSSVNTEAFF
TRBV2	13	TRBD1	.	TRBJ1-5	TGTGCCAGCAGTGAAACAGGGGGACAGCCCCAGCATTTT	CASSETGGQPQHF
TRBV21-1	15	.	.	TRBJ2-2	TGTGCCAGCAGCAAACCCCAGGTGAACACCGGGGAGCTGTTTTTT	CASSKPQVNTGELFF
TRBV14	18	.	.	TRBJ2-3	TGTGCCAGCAGCCAAGATCCCGGGACGGCGCGGCCTAAAGATACGCAGTATTTT	CASSQDPGTARPKDTQYF
TRBV6-4	14	.	.	TRBJ1-2	TGTGCCAGCAGTGCCGCGGGGGGTGGCGGTGGCTACACCTTC	CASSAAGGGGGYTF
TRBV6-4	13	.	.	TRBJ1-5	TGTGCCAGCAGTCGGGAGGAGGGTCAGCCCCAGCATTTT	CASSREEGQPQHF
TRBV6-1	14	.	.	TRBJ2-7	TGTGCCAGCAGTGAAGTTGGTAGCTCCTACGAGCAGTACTTC	CASSEVGSSYEQYF
TRBV7-9	14	.	few	TRBJ1-5	TGTGCCAGCAGCTATGGGAGTAGCAATCAGCCCCAGCATTTT	CASSYGSSNQPQHF
TRBV9	14	.	.	TRBJ1-5	TGTGCCAGCAGCGTTAGCCCTGGGGATCAGCCCCAGCATTTT	CASSVSPGDQPQHF
TRBV10-3	13	.	.	TRBJ1-1	TGTGCCATCAGTGAGTCGGGGGAAGGGAGGCCTTTCTTT	CAISESGEGRPFF
TRBV5-5	16	TRBD1	.	TRBJ1-2	TGTGCCAGCAGCTTGGGGCGTGGAGGGGGCGAGATTGGCTACACCTTC	CASSLGRGGGEIGYTF
TRBV9	15	TRBD1	.	TRBJ2-3	TGTGCCAGCAGCCCCGAGTCGGGACAGAAAGATACGCAGTATTTT	CASSPESGQKDTQYF
TRBV29-1	15	.	.	TRBJ2-3	TGCAGCGTTATTCCACGGGACCCAGGCACAGATACGCAGTATTTT	CSVIPRDPGTDTQYF
TRBV10-3	17	.	few	TRBJ2-3	TGTGCCATCAGTGAGTCGATGGCAGCGGAAACCACAGATACGCAGTATTTT	CAISESMAAETTDTQYF
TRBV4-2	14	.	.	TRBJ2-7	TGTGCCAGCAGCCAAGACAGGGGTCCCTACGAGCAGTACTTC	CASSQDRGPYEQYF
TRBV6-9	18	.	once	TRBJ1-5	TGTGCCAGCAGTTATTGGGTGTCGAGGGGGTGGAGGAATCAGCCCCAGCATTTT	CASSYWVSRGWRNQPQHF
TRBV9	16	.	.	TRBJ2-2	TGTGCCAGCAGCGTAGAATTGGACCCCACCACCGGGGAGCTGTTTTTT	CASSVELDPTTGELFF
TRBV2	14	TRBD2	.	TRBJ2-5	TGTGCCAGCAGGACGGGGGGGATCCAAGAGACCCAGTACTTC	CASRTGGIQETQYF
TRBV21-1	13	.	.	TRBJ1-2	TGTGCCAGCAGCAAAGCTGTGGGTTATGGCTACACCTTC	CASSKAVGYGYTF
TRBV2	12	.	.	TRBJ1-2	TGTGCCAGCAGTGGGGGTAGTTATGGCTACACCTTC	CASSGGSYGYTF
TRBV7-3	13	.	.	TRBJ2-5	TGTGCCAGCAGCTTAGGGGTCTCATCGGCCCAGTACTTC	CASSLGVSSAQYF
TRBV4-3	13	.	.	TRBJ2-3	TGCGCCAGCAGCCATCCCCCGGGAGATACGCAGTATTTT	CASSHPPGDTQYF
TRBV5-4	16	TRBD2	.	TRBJ2-3	TGTGCCAGCAGCTTGGGGGCGGGGGGTCACACAGATACGCAGTATTTT	CASSLGAGGHTDTQYF
TRBV27	15	TRBD1	once	TRBJ1-2	TGTGCCAGCAGTCCTTACGACAGGGGGCGAGATGGCTACACCTTC	CASSPYDRGRDGYTF
TRBV4-1	16	TRBD1	.	TRBJ2-7	TGCGCCAGCAGCCAAGTTTGGGGACAGGGGGATGGCGAGCAGTACTTC	CASSQVWGQGDGEQYF
TRBV9	14	.	few	TRBJ1-6	TGTGCCAGCAGCGTACAGGGTAAAGAGTCACCCCTCCACTTT	CASSVQGKESPLHF
TRBV11-2	15	.	.	TRBJ2-5	TGTGCCAGCAGCTTAGTAGGGGGGGCCTCAGAGACCCAGTACTTC	CASSLVGGASETQYF
TRBV5-1	14	.	.	TRBJ1-1	TGCGCCAGCAGCCCCTTGGGGGGTAACACTGAAGCTTTCTTT	CASSPLGGNTEAFF
TRBV7-9	14	.	.	TRBJ2-6	TGTGCCAGCAGGAGGGAAGGGGGGGCCAACGTCCTGACTTTC	CASRREGGANVLTF
TRBV18	15	.	.	TRBJ2-1	TGTGCCAGCTCACCACCGGGGGGTTACAGGAATGAGCAGTTCTTC	CASSPPGGYRNEQFF
TRBV9	15	.	.	TRBJ1-6	TGTGCCAGCAGCCCTACCGGACAGCCTAATTCACCCCTCCACTTT	CASSPTGQPNSPLHF
TRBV6-5	14	TRBD1	.	TRBJ1-2	TGTGCCAGCAGTACAGGGGGCGTTGACTATGGCTACACCTTC	CASSTGGVDYGYTF
TRBV4-1	14	.	.	TRBJ1-2	TGCGCCAGCAGCCAAGACGGGGCCATCTATGGCTACACCTTC	CASSQDGAIYGYTF
TRBV5-1	15	TRBD1	.	TRBJ2-5	TGCGCCAGCAGCCGGAGCGCAGGGGGCCAAGAGACCCAGTACTTC	CASSRSAGGQETQYF
TRBV7-2	16	TRBD1	few	TRBJ2-6	TGTGCCAGCAGCTTAACTGCCGGGGTGGGGACAGGGGTCCTGACTTTC	CASSLTAGVGTGVLTF
TRBV29-1	13	.	few	TRBJ1-1	TGCAGCGTTGGGGACACCCCGAACACTGAAGCTTTCTTT	CSVGDTPNTEAFF
TRBV5-1	14	.	.	TRBJ2-2	TGCGCCAGCAGCTTTGGGAGTAACACCGGGGAGCTGTTTTTT	CASSFGSNTGELFF
TRBV6-4	13	.	few	TRBJ2-1	TGTGCCAGCAGTGACCTGGCCACCAATGAGCAGTTCTTC	CASSDLATNEQFF
TRBV29-1	10	.	.	TRBJ1-2	TGCAGCGTGGCGACAGGTGGCTACACCTTC	CSVATGGYTF
TRBV7-9	15	TRBD1	.	TRBJ1-1	TGTGCCAGCAGCCTTCGGGGACAGGGGAACACTGAAGCTTTCTTT	CASSLRGQGNTEAFF
TRBV5-1	13	.	.	TRBJ2-5	TGCGCCAGCACGGACAGCATCCAAGAGACCCAGTACTTC	CASTDSIQETQYF
TRBV5-1	13	.	.	TRBJ1-2	TGCGCCAGCAGCTTCGGGGGAGACGATGGCTACACCTTC	CASSFGGDDGYTF
TRBV7-9	16	TRBD2	.	TRBJ2-1	TGTGCCAGCAGCTCCCGCCTAGCGGGGGCAGACAATGAGCAGTTCTTC	CASSSRLAGADNEQFF
TRBV30	14	TRBD2	.	TRBJ2-4	TGTGCCTGGAGTGGGGGAGGGCCCAAAAACATTCAGTACTTC	CAWSGGGPKNIQYF
TRBV2	14	.	.	TRBJ1-1	TGTGCCAGCAGTGGGACTCTTCGGGGGACTGAAGCTTTCTTT	CASSGTLRGTEAFF
TRBV5-1	14	.	once	TRBJ2-7	TGCGCCAGCAGCTTGGGAGGGACCGCCTACGAGCAGTACTTC	CASSLGGTAYEQYF
TRBV19	13	.	.	TRBJ1-2	TGTGCCAGTAGTATAATGACTAACTATGGCTACACCTTC	CASSIMTNYGYTF
TRBV28	14	.	.	TRBJ2-2	TGTGCCAGCAGTTTTTTTGGGGGCGGCGGGGAGCTGTTTTTT	CASSFFGGGGELFF
TRBV11-3	12	.	.	TRBJ2-2	TGTGCCAGCAGAAAGAACACCGGGGAGCTGTTTTTT	CASRKNTGELFF